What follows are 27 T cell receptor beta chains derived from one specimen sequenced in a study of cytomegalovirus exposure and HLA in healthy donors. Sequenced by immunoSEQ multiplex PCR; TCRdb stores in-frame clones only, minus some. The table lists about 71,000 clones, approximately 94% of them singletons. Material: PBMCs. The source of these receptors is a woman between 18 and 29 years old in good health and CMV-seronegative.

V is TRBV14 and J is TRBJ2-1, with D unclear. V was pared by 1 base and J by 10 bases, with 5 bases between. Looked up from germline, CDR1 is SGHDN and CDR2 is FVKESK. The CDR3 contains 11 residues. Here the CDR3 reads CASSQVAEQFF. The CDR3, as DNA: TGTGCCAGCAGCCAAGTGGCCGAGCAGTTCTTC.

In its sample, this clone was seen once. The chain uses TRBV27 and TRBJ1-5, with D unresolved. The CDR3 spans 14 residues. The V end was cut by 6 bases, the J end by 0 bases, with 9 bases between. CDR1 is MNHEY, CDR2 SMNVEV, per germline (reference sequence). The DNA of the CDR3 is TGTGCCAGCAGATCAGATTATAGCAATCAGCCCCAGCATTTT. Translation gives CASRSDYSNQPQHF.

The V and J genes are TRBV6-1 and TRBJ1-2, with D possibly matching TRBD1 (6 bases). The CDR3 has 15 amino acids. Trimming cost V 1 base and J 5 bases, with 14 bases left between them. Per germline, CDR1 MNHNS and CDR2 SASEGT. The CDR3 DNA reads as TGTGCCAGCAGTGAAGGTCTGGGGGCGCGGTATGGCTACACCTTC. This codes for CASSEGLGARYGYTF.

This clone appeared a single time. The CDR3 DNA sequence: TGTGCCAGCTCCCCCCTCTACAATGAGCAGTTCTTC. This encodes CASSPLYNEQFF. This chain uses TRBV18 with TRBJ2-1; no firm D call. CDR1 and CDR2 (germline): KGHSH, LQKENI. V was clipped by 6 bases and J by 3 bases, with 6 bases between them. The CDR3 spans 12 residues.

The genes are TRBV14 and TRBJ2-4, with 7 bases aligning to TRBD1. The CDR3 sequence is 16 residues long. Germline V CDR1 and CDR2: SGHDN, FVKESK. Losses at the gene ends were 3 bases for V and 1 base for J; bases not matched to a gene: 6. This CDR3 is CASSQTTGIAKNIQYF. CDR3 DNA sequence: TGTGCCAGCAGCCAGACGACAGGGATTGCCAAAAACATTCAGTACTTC.

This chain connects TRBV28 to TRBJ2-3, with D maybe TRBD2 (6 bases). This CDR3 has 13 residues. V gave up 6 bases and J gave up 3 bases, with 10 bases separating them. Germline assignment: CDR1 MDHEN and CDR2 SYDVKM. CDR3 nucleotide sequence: TGTGCCAGCAGCGGCGGGAAAACAGATACGCAGTATTTT. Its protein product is CASSGGKTDTQYF.

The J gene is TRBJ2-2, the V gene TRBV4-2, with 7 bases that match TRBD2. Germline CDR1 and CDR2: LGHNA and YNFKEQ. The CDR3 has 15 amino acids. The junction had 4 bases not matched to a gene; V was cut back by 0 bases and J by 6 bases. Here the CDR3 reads CASSQDLREPGELFF. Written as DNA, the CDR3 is TGTGCCAGCAGCCAAGATTTGCGGGAGCCCGGGGAGCTGTTTTTT.

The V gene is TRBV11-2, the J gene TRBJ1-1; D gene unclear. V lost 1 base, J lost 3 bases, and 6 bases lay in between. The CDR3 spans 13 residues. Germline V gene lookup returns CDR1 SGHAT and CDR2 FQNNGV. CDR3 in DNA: TGTGCCAGCAGCTTAGCGGGATACACTGAAGCTTTCTTT. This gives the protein CASSLAGYTEAFF.

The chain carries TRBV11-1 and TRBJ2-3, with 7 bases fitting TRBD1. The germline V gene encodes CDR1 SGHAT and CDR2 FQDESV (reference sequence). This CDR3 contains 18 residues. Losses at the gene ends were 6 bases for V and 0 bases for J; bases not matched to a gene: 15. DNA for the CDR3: TGTGCCAGCAGTTCTGACGCGAGGGGGCACACTAGCACAGATACGCAGTATTTT. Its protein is CASSSDARGHTSTDTQYF.

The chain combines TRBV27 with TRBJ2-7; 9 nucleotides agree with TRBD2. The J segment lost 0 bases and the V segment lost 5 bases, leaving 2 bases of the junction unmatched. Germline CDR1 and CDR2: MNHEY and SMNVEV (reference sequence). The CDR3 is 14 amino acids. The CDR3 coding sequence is TGTGCCAGCAGTGGTAGCGGGAGCTCCTACGAGCAGTACTTC. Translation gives CASSGSGSSYEQYF.

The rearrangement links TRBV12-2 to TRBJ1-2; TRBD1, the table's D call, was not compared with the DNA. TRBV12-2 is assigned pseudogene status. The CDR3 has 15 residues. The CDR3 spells CASRLVGEKDYGYTF. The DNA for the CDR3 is TGTGCAAGTCGCTTAGTAGGGGAAAAGGACTATGGCTACACCTTC.

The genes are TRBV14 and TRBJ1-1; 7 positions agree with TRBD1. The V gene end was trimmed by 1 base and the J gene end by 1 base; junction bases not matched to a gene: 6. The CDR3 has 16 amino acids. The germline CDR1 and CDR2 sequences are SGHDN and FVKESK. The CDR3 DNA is TGTGCCAGCAGCCAAGGTTCAGGGGGAGCGAACACTGAAGCTTTCTTT. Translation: CASSQGSGGANTEAFF.

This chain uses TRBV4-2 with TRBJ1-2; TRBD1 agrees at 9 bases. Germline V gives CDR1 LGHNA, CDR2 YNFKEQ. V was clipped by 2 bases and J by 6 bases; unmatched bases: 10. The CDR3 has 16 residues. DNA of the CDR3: TGTGCCAGCAGCCAAACCCTACAGGGGGCAGAGGATGGCTACACCTTC. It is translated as CASSQTLQGAEDGYTF.

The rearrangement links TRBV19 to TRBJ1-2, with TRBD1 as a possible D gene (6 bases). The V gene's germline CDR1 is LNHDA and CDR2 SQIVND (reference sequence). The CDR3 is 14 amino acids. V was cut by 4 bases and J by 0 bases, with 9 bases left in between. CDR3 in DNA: TGTGCCAGTAGTAATTGGACAGCTAACTATGGCTACACCTTC. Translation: CASSNWTANYGYTF.

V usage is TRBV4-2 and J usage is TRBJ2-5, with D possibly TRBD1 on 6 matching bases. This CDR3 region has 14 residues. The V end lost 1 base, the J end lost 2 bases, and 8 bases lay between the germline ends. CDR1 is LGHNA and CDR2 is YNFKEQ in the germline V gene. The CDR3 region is CASSQGQAQETQYF. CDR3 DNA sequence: TGTGCCAGCAGCCAAGGACAGGCGCAAGAGACCCAGTACTTC.

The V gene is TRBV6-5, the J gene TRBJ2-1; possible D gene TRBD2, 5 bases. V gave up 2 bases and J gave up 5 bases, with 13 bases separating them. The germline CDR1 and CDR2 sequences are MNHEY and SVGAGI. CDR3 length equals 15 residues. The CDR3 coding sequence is TGTGCCAGCAGTTACACCGGAGTCGGGGACAATGAGCAGTTCTTC. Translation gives CASSYTGVGDNEQFF.

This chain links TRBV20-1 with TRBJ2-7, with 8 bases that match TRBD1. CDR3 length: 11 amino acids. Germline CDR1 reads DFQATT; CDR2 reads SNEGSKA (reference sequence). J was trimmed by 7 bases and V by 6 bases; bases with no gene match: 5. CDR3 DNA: TGCAGTGCCCGGACAGGGATTGAGCAGTACTTC. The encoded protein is CSARTGIEQYF.

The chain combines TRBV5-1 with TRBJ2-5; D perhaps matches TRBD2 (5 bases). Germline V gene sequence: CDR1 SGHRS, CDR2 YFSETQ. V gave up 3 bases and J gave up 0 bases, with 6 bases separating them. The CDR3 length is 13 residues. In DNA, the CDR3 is TGCGCCAGCAGCTGGACTTACCAAGAGACCCAGTACTTC. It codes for CASSWTYQETQYF.

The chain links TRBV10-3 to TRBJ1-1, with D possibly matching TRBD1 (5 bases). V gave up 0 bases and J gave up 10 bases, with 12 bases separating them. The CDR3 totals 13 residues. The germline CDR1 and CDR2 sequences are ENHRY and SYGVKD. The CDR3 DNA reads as TGTGCCATCAGTGAGTCGAGGGACTTAGGAGCTTTCTTT. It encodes CAISESRDLGAFF.

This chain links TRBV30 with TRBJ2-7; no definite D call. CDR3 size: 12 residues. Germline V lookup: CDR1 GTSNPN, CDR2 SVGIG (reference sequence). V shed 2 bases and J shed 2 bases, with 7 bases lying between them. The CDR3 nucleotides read TGTGCCTGGAGTTACTCAACCTACGAGCAGTACTTC. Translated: CAWSYSTYEQYF.

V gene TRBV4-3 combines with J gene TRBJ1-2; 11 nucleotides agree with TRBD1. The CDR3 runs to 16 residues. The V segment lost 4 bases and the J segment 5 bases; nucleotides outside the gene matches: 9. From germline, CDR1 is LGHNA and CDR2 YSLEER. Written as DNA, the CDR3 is TGCGCCAGCAGCCTGGAGGACAGGGGGCTTGTGTATGGCTACACCTTC. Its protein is CASSLEDRGLVYGYTF.

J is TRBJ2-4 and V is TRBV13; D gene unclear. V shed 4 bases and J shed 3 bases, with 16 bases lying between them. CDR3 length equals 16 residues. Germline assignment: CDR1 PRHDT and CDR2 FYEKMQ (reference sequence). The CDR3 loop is CASSSPGLGDKNIQYF. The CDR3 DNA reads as TGTGCCAGCAGCTCCCCCGGTCTAGGTGACAAAAACATTCAGTACTTC.

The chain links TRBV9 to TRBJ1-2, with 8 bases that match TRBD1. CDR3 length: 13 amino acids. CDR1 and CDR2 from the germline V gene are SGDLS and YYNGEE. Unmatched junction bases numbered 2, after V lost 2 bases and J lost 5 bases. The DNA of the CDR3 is TGTGCCAGCAGCGTTCGACAGGGGTATGGCTACACCTTC. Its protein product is CASSVRQGYGYTF.

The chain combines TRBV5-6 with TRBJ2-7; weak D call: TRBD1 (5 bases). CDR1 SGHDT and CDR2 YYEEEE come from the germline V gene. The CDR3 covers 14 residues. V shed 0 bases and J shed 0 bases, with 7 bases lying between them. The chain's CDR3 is CASSLEGISYEQYF. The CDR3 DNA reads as TGTGCCAGCAGCTTGGAGGGGATCTCCTACGAGCAGTACTTC.

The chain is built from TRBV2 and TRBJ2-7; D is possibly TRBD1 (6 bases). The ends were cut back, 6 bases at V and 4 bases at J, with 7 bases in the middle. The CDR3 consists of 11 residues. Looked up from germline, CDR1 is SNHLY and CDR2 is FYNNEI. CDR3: CASRRGYEQYF. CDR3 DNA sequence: TGTGCCAGCAGGAGGGGGTACGAGCAGTACTTC.

CDR3 loop: CASSYPPGGNQWPQHF. CDR3 sequence (DNA): TGTGCCAGCAGTTACCCGCCGGGAGGGAATCAGTGGCCCCAGCATTTT. The V gene is TRBV6-6, the J gene TRBJ1-5; the D is unclear. Per the germline V gene, CDR1 is MNHNY and CDR2 is SVGAGI (reference sequence). V was shortened by 2 bases and J by 9 bases, with 20 bases between the two germline ends. This CDR3 has 16 residues.

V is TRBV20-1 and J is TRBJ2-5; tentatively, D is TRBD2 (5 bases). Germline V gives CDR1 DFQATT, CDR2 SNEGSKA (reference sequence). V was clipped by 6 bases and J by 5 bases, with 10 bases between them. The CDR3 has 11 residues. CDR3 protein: CSARSGETQYF. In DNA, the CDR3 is TGCAGTGCGAGATCGGGGGAGACCCAGTACTTC.